Judged by abundance, the clone carrying this T cell receptor beta chain is medium-sized. Thyroid surgery was performed in patients who had received no treatment beforehand. TCRdb re-called the PCR reads with MiXCR. The sample carries roughly 13,000 clones, approximately 29% recorded once. This record belongs to a study of metastatic and nonmetastatic thyroid tumors. As for the study in general: The authors compared repertoires across blood and tumor or nodule tissue from malignant and benign thyroid patients.

The CDR3 covers 14 residues. V was pared by 3 bases and J by 5 bases, with 10 bases between. Per the germline V gene, CDR1 is MNHEY and CDR2 is SVGEGT. The sequence was collected from a female donor with papillary thyroid cancer or a benign thyroid nodule (not recorded which). Some clones in this sample may be carry-over from other donors' samples. The sequencing sample was made of tumor tissue. V usage is TRBV6-2 or TRBV6-3 and J usage is TRBJ2-2; the D gene is possibly TRBD2 (5 bases). The CDR3, as DNA: TGTGCCAGCAGTTATGGACTGATGACCGGGGAGCTGTTTTTT. This codes for CASSYGLMTGELFF.